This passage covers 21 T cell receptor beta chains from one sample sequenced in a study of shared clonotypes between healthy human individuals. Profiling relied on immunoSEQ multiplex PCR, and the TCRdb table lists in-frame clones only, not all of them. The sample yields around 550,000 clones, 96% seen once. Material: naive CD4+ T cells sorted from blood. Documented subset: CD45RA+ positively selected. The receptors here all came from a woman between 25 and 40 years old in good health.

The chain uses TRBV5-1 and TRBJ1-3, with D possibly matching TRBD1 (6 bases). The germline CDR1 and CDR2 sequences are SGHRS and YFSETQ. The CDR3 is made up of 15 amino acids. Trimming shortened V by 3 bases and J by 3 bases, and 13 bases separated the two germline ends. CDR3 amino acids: CASSSGVTGGNTIYF. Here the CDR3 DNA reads TGCGCCAGCAGCTCAGGGGTCACAGGTGGAAACACCATATATTTT.

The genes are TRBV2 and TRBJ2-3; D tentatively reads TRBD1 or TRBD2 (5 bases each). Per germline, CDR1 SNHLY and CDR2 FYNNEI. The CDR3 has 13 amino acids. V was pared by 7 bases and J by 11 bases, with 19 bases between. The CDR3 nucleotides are TGTGCCAGCACCACCCGAAGGGATGGGGGGCAGTATTTT. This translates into CASTTRRDGGQYF.

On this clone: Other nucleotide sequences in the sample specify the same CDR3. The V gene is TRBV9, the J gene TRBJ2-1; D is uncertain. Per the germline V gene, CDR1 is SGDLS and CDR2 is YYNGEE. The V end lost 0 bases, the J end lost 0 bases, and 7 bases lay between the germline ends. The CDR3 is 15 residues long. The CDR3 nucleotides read TGTGCCAGCAGCGTAGGAGCGAGCTCCTACAATGAGCAGTTCTTC. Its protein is CASSVGASSYNEQFF.

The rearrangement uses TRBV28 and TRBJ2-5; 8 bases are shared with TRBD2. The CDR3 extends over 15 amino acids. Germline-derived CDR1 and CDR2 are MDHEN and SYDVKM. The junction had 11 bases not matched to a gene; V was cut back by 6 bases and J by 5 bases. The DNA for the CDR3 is TGTGCCAGCAGCCTCCATAGCGGGATTCAGGAGACCCAGTACTTC. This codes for CASSLHSGIQETQYF.

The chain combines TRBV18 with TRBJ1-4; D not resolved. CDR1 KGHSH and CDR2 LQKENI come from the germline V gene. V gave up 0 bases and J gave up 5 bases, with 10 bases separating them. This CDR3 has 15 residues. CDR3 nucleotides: TGTGCCAGCTCACCACCGGGGTTGGGGAATGAAAAACTGTTTTTT. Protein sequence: CASSPPGLGNEKLFF.

The chain's CDR3 is CASSRTLNRGPGTGELFF. In DNA, the CDR3 is TGTGCCAGTAGTAGAACTTTAAACAGGGGGCCGGGCACCGGGGAGCTGTTTTTT. The chain links TRBV19 to TRBJ2-2; 9 nucleotides line up with TRBD1. J was trimmed by 4 bases and V by 4 bases; bases with no gene match: 13. CDR3 length: 18 amino acids. The germline CDR1 and CDR2 sequences are LNHDA and SQIVND (reference sequence). The whole variable domain, filled in from reference TRBV19 and TRBJ2-2, reads DGGITQSPKYLFRKEGQNVTLSCEQNLNHDAMYWYRQDPGQGLRLIYYSQIVNDFQKGDIAEGYSVSREKKESFPLTVTSAQKNPTAFYLCASSRTLNRGPGTGELFFGEGSRLTVL.

CDR3 bases: TGTGCCAGCAGTGACTCGACTAGCGGGAGGGCCAAATCCTACAATGAGCAGTTCTTC. This codes for CASSDSTSGRAKSYNEQFF. V and J are TRBV6-4 and TRBJ2-1; 14 positions agree with TRBD2. V gave up 0 bases and J gave up 1 base; unmatched junction bases: 5. The CDR3 is made up of 19 amino acids. Germline V CDR1 and CDR2: MRHNA, SNTAGT.

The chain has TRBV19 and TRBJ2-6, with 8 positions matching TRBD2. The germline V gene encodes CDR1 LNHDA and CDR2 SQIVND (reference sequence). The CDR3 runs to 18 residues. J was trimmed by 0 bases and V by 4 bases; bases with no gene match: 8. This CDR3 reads CASSNLSGKRSGANVLTF. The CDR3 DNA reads TGTGCCAGTAGTAATCTTAGCGGGAAACGCTCTGGGGCCAACGTCCTGACTTTC.

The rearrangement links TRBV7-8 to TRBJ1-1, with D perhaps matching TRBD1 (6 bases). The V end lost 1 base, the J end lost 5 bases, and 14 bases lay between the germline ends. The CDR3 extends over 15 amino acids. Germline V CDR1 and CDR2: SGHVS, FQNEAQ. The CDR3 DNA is TGTGCCAGCAGCTTAGTTCCGGGGGCAGGAACTGAAGCTTTCTTT. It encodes CASSLVPGAGTEAFF.

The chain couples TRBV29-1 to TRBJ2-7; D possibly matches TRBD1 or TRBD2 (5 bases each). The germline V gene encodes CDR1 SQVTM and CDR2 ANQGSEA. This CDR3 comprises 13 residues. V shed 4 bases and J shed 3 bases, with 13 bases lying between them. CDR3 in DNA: TGCAGCGTTGTGTTGGGGGTCAGCTACGAGCAGTACTTC. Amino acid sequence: CSVVLGVSYEQYF.

CDR3 amino acids: CASSRNTGANVLTF. As DNA, the CDR3 is TGTGCCAGCAGCCGCAACACTGGGGCCAACGTCCTGACTTTC. The rearrangement links TRBV11-2 to TRBJ2-6, with D unclear. CDR3 length: 14 amino acids. The V end lost 5 bases, the J end lost 2 bases, and 7 bases lay between the germline ends. Germline values: CDR1 SGHAT, CDR2 FQNNGV.

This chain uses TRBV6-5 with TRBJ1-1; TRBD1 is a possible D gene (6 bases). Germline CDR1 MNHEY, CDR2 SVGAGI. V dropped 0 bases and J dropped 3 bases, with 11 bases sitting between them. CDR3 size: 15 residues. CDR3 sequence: CASSYSVRGDTEAFF. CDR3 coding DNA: TGTGCCAGCAGTTACTCTGTCAGGGGTGACACTGAAGCTTTCTTT.

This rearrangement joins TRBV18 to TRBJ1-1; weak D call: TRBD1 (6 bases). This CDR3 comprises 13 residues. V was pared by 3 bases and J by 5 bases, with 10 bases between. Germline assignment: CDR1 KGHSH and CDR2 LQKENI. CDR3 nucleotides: TGTGCCAGCTCACCCTTCGACAGGACTGAAGCTTTCTTT. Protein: CASSPFDRTEAFF.

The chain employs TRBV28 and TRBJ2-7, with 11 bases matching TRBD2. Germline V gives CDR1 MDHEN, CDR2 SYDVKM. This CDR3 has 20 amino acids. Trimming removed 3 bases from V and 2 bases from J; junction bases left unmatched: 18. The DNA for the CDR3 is TGTGCCAGCAGTTTCCCCGCCAAACAAGAGACTAGCGGGAAAGCCTACGAGCAGTACTTC. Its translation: CASSFPAKQETSGKAYEQYF. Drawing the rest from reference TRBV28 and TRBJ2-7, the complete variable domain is DVKVTQSSRYLVKRTGEKVFLECVQDMDHENMFWYRQDPGLGLRLIYFSYDVKMKEKGDIPEGYSVSREKKERFSLILESASTNQTSMYLCASSFPAKQETSGKAYEQYFGPGTRLTVT.

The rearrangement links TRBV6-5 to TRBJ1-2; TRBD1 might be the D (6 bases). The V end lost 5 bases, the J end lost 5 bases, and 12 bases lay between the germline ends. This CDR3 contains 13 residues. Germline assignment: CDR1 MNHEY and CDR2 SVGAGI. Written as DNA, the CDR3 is TGTGCCAGCAGTCCGGGGGCGGTGTATGGCTACACCTTC. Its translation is CASSPGAVYGYTF.

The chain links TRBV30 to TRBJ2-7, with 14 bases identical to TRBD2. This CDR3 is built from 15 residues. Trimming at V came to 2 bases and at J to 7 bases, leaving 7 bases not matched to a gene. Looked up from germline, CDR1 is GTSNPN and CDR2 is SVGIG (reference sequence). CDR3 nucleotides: TGTGCCTGGAGTAAGGGACTAGCGGGAGTGGGGGAGCAGTACTTC. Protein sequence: CAWSKGLAGVGEQYF. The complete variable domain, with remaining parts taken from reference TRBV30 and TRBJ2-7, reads SQTIHQWPATLVQPVGSPLSLECTVEGTSNPNLYWYRQAAGRGLQLLFYSVGIGQISSEVPQNLSASRPQDRQFILSSKKLLLSDSGFYLCAWSKGLAGVGEQYFGPGTRLTVT.

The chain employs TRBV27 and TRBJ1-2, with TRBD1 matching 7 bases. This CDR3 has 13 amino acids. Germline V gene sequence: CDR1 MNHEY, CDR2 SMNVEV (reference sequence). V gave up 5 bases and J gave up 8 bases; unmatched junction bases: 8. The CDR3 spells CASSPTLTGGYTF. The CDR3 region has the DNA TGTGCCAGCAGTCCCACCTTGACAGGGGGCTACACCTTC.

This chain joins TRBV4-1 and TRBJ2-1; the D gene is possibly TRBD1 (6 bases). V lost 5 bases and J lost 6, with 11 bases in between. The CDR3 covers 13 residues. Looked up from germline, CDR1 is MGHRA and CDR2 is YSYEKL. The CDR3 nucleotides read TGCGCCAGCAGCGGACACAGGGTCAATGAGCAGTTCTTC. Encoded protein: CASSGHRVNEQFF.

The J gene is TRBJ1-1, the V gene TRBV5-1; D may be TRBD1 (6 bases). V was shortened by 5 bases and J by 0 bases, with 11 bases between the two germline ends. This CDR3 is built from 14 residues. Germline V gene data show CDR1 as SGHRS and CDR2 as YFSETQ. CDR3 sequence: CASRVGGLNTEAFF. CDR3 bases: TGCGCCAGCAGAGTAGGGGGTTTGAACACTGAAGCTTTCTTT.

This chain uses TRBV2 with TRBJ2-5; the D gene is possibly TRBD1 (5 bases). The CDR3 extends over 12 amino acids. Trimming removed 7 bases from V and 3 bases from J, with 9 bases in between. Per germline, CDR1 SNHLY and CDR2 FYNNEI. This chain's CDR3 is CASIGVKETQYF. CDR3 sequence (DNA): TGTGCCAGCATAGGGGTGAAAGAGACCCAGTACTTC. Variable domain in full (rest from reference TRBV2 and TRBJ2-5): EPEVTQTPSHQVTQMGQEVILRCVPISNHLYFYWYRQILGQKVEFLVSFYNNEISEKSEIFDDQFSVERPDGSNFTLKIRSTKLEDSAMYFCASIGVKETQYFGPGTRLLVL.

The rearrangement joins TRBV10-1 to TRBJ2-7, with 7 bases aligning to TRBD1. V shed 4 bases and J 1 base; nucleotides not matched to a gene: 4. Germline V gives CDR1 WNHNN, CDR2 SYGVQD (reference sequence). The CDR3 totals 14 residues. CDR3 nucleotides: TGCGCCAGCAGTGGGGACAGAGCATCCTACGAGCAGTACTTC. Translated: CASSGDRASYEQYF.